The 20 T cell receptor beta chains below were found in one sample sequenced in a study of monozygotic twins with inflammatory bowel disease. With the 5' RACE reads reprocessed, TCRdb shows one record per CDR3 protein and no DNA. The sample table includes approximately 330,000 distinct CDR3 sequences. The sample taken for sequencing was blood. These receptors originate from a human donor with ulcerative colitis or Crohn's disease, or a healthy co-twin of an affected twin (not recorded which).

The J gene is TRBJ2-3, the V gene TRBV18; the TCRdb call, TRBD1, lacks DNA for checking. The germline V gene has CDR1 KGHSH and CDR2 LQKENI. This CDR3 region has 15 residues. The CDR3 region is CASSLLGGKEDTQYF.

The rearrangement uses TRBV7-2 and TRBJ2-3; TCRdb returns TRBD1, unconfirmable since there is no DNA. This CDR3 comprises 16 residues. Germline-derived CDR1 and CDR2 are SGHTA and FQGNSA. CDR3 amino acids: CASSLMGGYRTDTQYF.

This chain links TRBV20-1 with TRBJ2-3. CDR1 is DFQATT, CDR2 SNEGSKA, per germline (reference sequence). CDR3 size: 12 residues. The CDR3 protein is CSAVRRTDTQYF.

The CDR3 region is CASSLTAGANVLTF. The chain carries TRBV5-1 and TRBJ2-6. Germline assignment: CDR1 SGHRS and CDR2 YFSETQ. CDR3 length equals 14 residues.

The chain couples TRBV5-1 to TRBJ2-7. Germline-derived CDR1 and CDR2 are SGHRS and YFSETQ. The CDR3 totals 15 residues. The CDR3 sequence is CASSLVAGSSYEQYF.

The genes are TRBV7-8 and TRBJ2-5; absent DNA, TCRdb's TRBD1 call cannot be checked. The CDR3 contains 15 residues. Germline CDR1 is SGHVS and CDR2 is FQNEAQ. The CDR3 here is CASSRDPGGGETQYF.

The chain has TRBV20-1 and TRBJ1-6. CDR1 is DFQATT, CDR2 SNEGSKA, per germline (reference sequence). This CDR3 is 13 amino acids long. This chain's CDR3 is CSAREGVNSPLHF.

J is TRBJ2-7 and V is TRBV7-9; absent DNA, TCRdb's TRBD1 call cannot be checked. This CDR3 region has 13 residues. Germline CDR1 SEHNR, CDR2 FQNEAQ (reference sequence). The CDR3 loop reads CASSRDSYYEQYF.

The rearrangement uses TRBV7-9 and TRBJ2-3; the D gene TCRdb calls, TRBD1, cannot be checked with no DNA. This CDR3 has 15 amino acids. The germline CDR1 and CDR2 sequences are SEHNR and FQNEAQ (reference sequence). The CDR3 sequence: CASSLGGTVTDTQYF.

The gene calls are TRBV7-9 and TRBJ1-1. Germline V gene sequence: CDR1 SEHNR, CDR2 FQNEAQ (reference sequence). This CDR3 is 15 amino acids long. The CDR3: CASSLDSLYTPEAFF.

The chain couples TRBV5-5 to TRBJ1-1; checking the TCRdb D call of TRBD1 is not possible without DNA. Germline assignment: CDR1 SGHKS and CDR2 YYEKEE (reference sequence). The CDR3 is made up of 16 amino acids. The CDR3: CASSPWDRGRATEAFF. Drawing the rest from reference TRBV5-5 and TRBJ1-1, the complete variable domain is DAGVTQSPTHLIKTRGQQVTLRCSPISGHKSVSWYQQVLGQGPQFIFQYYEKEERGRGNFPDRFSARQFPNYSSELNVNALLLGDSALYLCASSPWDRGRATEAFFGQGTRLTVV.

The CDR3 is CASSQEGTGQETQYF. The V gene is TRBV4-1, the J gene TRBJ2-5; TCRdb gives TRBD1 as the D gene, but with no DNA this cannot be confirmed. The CDR3 totals 15 residues. Germline V gene data show CDR1 as MGHRA and CDR2 as YSYEKL.

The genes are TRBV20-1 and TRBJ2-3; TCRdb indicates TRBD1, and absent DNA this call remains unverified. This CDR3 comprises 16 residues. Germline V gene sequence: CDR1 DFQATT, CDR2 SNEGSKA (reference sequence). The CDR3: CSAIGQGKGSTDTQYF.

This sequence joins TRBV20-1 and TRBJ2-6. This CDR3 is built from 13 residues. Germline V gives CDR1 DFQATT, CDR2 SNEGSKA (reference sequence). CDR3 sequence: CSASNSGANVLTF.

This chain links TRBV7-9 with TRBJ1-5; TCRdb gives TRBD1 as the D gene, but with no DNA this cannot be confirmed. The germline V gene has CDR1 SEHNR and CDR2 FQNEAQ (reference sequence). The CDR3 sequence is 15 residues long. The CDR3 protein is CASSQGDTFNQPQQF.

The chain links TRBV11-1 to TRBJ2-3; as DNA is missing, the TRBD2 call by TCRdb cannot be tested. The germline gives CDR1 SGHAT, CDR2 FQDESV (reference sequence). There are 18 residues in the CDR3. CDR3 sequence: CASSLPKRLAGTVGTQYF.

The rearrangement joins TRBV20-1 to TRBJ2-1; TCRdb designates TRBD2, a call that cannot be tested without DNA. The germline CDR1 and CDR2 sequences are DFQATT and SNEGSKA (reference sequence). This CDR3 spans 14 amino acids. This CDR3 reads CSAKGGTSLAEQFF.

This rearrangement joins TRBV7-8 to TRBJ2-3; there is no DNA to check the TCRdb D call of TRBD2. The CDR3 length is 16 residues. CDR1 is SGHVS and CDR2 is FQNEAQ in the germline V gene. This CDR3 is CASSLFGGSAADTQYF.

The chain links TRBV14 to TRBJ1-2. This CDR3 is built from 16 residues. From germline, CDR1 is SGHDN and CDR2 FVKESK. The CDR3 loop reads CASSLRALGANYGYTF.

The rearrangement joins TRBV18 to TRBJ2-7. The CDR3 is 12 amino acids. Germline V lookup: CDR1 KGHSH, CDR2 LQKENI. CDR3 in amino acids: CASSPYKDEQYF.